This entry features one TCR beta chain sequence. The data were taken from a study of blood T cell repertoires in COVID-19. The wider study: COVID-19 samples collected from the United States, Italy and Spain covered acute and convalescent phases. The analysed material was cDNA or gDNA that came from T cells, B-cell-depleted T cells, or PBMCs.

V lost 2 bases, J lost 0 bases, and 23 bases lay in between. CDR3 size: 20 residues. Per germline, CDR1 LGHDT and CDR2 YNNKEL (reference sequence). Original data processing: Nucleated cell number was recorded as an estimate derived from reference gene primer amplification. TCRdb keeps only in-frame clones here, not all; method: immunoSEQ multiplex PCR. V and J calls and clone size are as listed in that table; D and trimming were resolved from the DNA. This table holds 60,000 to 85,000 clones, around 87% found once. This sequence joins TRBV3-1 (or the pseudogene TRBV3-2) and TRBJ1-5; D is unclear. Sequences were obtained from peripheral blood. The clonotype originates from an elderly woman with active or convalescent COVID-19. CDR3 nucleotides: TGTGCCAGCAGCCAACAACCCGAGAGCGGCTATTCCGTTAGCAATCAGCCCCAGCATTTT. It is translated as CASSQQPESGYSVSNQPQHF.